What follows is one T cell receptor beta chain and its context. The antigen is not known. Both 60 Vbeta primers and 13 Jbeta primers went into the PCR. This table comes from immunoSEQ multiplex PCR, and its TCRdb copy is limited to in-frame clones, with some not included. The sample records 150,000 to 200,000 clones, 81% being singletons. This entry is derived from a study of cytomegalovirus exposure and HLA in healthy donors. About the study: Of all 400 or so donors who were genotyped, roughly 85% belonged to the Caucasian-associated ancestry cluster.

Study-level findings and limits: A later analysis reported that several of the most significant clusters appeared to be linked to common viral pathogens, among them Epstein-Barr virus.

Those who donated were healthy bone marrow donors. This CDR3 has 13 residues. Germline lookup yields CDR1 SGHVS and CDR2 FQNEAQ. J gave up 5 bases and V 4 bases, and 3 bases lay outside the gene matches. The receptor's source is a man between 40 and 49 years old in good health and CMV-seropositive. The chain has TRBV7-8 and TRBJ2-5; 8 bases align to TRBD1. Material: PBMCs. CDR3 amino acids: CASSSDRAETQYF. Written as DNA, the CDR3 is TGTGCCAGCAGCTCGGACAGGGCCGAGACCCAGTACTTC.